This entry features one T cell receptor (beta chain) sequence. It lacks a known antigen. No qualities accompany the bases; no much larger clone lies one base away. From a lookup of the germline V gene, CDR1 and CDR2 are LGHNA and YNFKEQ. V is cut back by 1 base and J by 7 bases, with 11 bases in the junction unmatched. The CDR3 runs 18 residues from the cysteine to the phenylalanine. Just CDR3 DNA is preserved here, 54 bases in frame from base 1. This entry is derived from a study of shared clonotypes between healthy human individuals (TCRdb year 2020). About the study as a whole: A couple of women and a few men aged 18 to 49 years were included in the cohort. Between about 0.8 and 9 billion PBMCs per donor were obtained by leukapheresis. For each donor, three plates each were used for CD4 naive and CD4 memory, two plates were used for CD8 naive, and one plate was used for CD8 memory. To estimate repertoire size and how much clonotypes are shared between individuals, the study performed deep sequencing of blood TCR repertoires from a few healthy adults. Libraries were prepared and TCR repertoires were sequenced by different laboratories using diverse techniques, in order to increase sequencing depth and limit assay-specific biases. The paper's findings and limits, for the study overall: Rarefaction of sorted-subset datasets indicated incomplete sequencing despite the large sequencing depth. The genetic and exposure-history diversity represented was limited by the small number of donors. Based on pairwise subsampling, the degree of clonotype sharing among donors was expected to be affected by sequencing depth. Compared with non-shared clonotypes, the clonotypes found in all four sorted-subset donors had higher generation probabilities. Sampling was restricted to blood, and TCR repertoires in tissues likely differ from the TCR repertoires found in blood. About 4.5% of naive CD4, roughly 3.6% of naive CD8, roughly 2.5% of memory CD4, and approximately 0.39% of memory CD8 clonotypes were shared across several donors. Estimated clonotype richness was generally larger for naive than for memory subsets.

The donors were healthy, HIV-negative adults with no recently reported acute infections or vaccinations. Every donor was a Caucasian adult residing in Nashville, Tennessee, USA. Magnetic negative selection was used to enrich CD4+ T cells, after which naive cells were positively selected on CD45RA and the negative fraction became the memory subset. Blood was collected by leukapheresis, and PBMCs were isolated by Ficoll-Histopaque density gradient centrifugation and then cryopreserved in liquid nitrogen vapor phase. Purity and quantity of every magnetically sorted T cell population were checked by analytical flow cytometry. From each sorted fraction, genomic DNA was isolated and quantified by UV absorbance on a Nanodrop 2000c. TCR CDR3 regions were amplified from genomic DNA by multiplex PCR using the deep immunoSEQ assay. Extracted genomic DNA from each cell subset was spread evenly across all wells of several immunoSEQ 96-well plates, with each plate serving as a replicate. For sorted subsets, approximately 0.2 ug of genomic DNA, equivalent to 25,000 to 35,000 T cell genomes, went into each replicate PCR. Purified libraries were measured with a Qubit 3.0 fluorometer, size-checked on a Bioanalyzer 2100, and measured again with the KAPA Library Quantification kit. Every immunoSEQ 96-well plate was sequenced on a dedicated single-read 150-cycle Illumina NextSeq 550 flow cell. The original pipeline was this. Because the immunoSEQ output held only junctional sequences and lacked quality scores, the filtering could not match the filtering applied to full-length reads. Sequences were annotated with PyIR, a Python wrapper for IgBLAST v1.9, and V/J genes and CDR3 were assigned using IMGT germline references. Reads with weak V/J assignments (E-value above 1e-6), missing CDR3, stop codons, out-of-frame junctions, or ambiguous translated residues were removed. A V3J clonotype was defined by an identical inferred V gene, J gene, and CDR3 amino acid sequence. Percentage overlap between repertoires was calculated by dividing the number of shared unique clonotypes by the size of the smaller repertoire. Repertoire richness was assessed with RTK rarefaction, the Chao1 estimator, and Recon v2.1 estimates of unobserved clonotypes. Generation probabilities were computed with OLGA for all TCRbeta clonotypes obtained by the gDNA method from several donors. TCRdb took over this immuneACCESS table, retaining in-frame rearrangements with V and J assigned. Such tables are incomplete; in checked studies, under half of the missing clones stem from an unresolved V gene, and the remainder is unexplained. That table supplies the V and J calls and clone size; D and trimming were determined from the DNA. This sample comprises more than 2,000,000 clones, more than 80% of them detected only once. Of the sample, under 0.45% falls within the top ten clones.

The receptor chain draws on TRBV4-2 and TRBJ2-1; 12 bases in the middle match TRBD2. This TCR was recovered from a man younger than 30 in good health. Some clones in this sample may be carry-over from other donors' samples. The sample taken for sequencing was naive CD4+ T cells from PBMCs. The cell subset or site label here, explained by the study, means: CD45RA+ positively selected. CDR3 loop: CASSQAPSGRAGGNEQFF. The bases are TGTGCCAGCAGCCAAGCTCCTAGCGGGAGGGCCGGGGGGAATGAGCAGTTCTTC.